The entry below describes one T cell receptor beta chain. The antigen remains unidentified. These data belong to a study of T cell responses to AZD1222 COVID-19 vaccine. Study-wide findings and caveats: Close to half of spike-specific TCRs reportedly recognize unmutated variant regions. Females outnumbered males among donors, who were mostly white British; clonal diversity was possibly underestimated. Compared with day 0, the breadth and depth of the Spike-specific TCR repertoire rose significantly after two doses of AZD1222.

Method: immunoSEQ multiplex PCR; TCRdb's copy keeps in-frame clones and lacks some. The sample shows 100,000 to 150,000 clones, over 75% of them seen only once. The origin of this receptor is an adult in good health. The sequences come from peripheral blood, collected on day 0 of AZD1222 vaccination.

The CDR3 DNA follows: TGTGCCAGCAGTGGCCCGGGACAGGGTAATGGCTACACCTTC. As protein: CASSGPGQGNGYTF. The chain links TRBV6-6 to TRBJ1-2; 9 bases line up with TRBD1. This CDR3 spans 14 amino acids. J lost 6 bases, V lost 5 bases, and 7 bases had no gene match. Per the germline V gene, CDR1 is MNHNY and CDR2 is SVGAGI (reference sequence).